The T cell receptor (beta chain) under discussion was sequenced for a study of blood T cell repertoires in COVID-19. Produced via immunoSEQ multiplex PCR; TCRdb's table is partial and in-frame only. The repertoire holds roughly 34,000 clones, with 75% to 90% as singletons. Germline V gene data show CDR1 as MDHEN and CDR2 as SYDVKM. V lost 5 bases and J lost 3; bases outside the gene matches: 12. This CDR3 contains 16 residues. This rearrangement joins TRBV28 to TRBJ1-1; 7 bases agree with TRBD1. The TCR was taken from a woman aged 70-85 years with acute or convalescent COVID-19. Sequencing input: peripheral blood. CDR3 residues: CASSPRQGPSYTEAFF. The DNA of the CDR3 is TGTGCCAGCAGTCCCCGACAGGGTCCCTCTTACACTGAAGCTTTCTTT.